This TCR beta chain stems from a study of blood T cell repertoires in COVID-19. With 8 bases clipped from V and 7 bases from J, the junction kept 9 bases outside the gene matches. Germline lookup yields CDR1 MNHEY and CDR2 SVGAGI. CDR3 length equals 15 residues. Assay: immunoSEQ multiplex PCR; the TCRdb copy retains only in-frame clones and omits some. Seen here are approximately 130,000 clones, roughly four fifths observed once, and the top ten hold 18%. Sequenced: PBMCs or T cells enriched from blood (not recorded which). V and J are TRBV6-5 and TRBJ2-1; 12 bases align to TRBD1. The TCR sequence derives from a man aged 30 to 39 who had recovered from COVID-19. This CDR3 is CASGSGTGGANEQFF. The DNA of the CDR3 is TGTGCCAGCGGCTCCGGGACAGGGGGCGCGAATGAGCAGTTCTTC.